The TCR beta chain described here comes from a study of regulatory T cells in long-lasting Graves disease. Assembly of TCR beta libraries relied on iRepertoire HTBI primers together with Arm-PCR of CDR3 regions. One entry per CDR3 protein results from TCRdb running MiXCR on the multiplex PCR reads. In the table there are roughly 400,000 distinct CDR3 sequences, roughly 20% of which are singletons. Documented time point: persistent/refractory GD, antithyroid drugs over 5 years with positive TRAb. Scientists built the TCR library using RNA that was extracted from PBMCs. In this sample, this clonotype turned up a few times. What it binds is unknown. Study-level points and caveats: Persistent Graves' patients showed less TCR diversity than newly diagnosed ones. The study examined only peripheral blood, not thyroid tissue.

The trim removed 5 bases at V and 4 bases at J, leaving 8 bases unmatched. Germline CDR1 and CDR2: DFQATT and SNEGSKA (reference sequence). The CDR3 has 15 amino acids. Material: peripheral blood mononuclear cells (PBMCs), obtained when the disease was refractory, from a patient treated with antithyroid drugs. The chain has TRBV20-1 and TRBJ2-5, with TRBD1 matching 12 bases. This sequence was found in a female donor with Graves disease. CDR3 sequence (DNA): TGCAGTGCTCGCGCCGGGACAGGGGGCGGAGAGACCCAGTACTTC. Translating it yields CSARAGTGGGETQYF.